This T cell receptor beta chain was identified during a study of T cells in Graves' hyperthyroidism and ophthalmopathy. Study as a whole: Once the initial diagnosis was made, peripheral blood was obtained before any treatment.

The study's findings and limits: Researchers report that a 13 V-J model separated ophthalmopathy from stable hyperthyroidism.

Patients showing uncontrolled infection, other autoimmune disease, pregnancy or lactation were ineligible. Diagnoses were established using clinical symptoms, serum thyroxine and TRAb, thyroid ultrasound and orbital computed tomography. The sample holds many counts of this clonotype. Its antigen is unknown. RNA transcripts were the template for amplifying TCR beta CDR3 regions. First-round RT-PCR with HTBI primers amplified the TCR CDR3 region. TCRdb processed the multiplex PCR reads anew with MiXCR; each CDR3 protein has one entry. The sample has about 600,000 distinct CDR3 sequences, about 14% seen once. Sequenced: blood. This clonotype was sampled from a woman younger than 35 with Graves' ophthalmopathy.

CDR3 DNA: TGCAGTGCTAGAGACCTAAGGTCCCCGGCCGGCGAAAAACTGTTTTTT. Its protein is CSARDLRSPAGEKLFF. The chain combines TRBV20-1 with TRBJ1-4; D ambiguous. V dropped 0 bases and J dropped 8 bases, with 19 bases sitting between them. CDR3 length equals 16 residues. The germline CDR1 and CDR2 sequences are DFQATT and SNEGSKA (reference sequence).